Following are 15 T cell receptor beta chains from one sample sequenced in a study of T cells after yellow fever vaccination. MiXCR, run by TCRdb on the 5' RACE reads, gives a single entry per CDR3 protein. The sample includes almost 70,000 distinct CDR3 sequences, about 6% of them seen just once. Sequences were derived from CD4+ T cells sorted from PBMCs, sampled less than 18 days after the first yellow fever vaccination. Receptors were obtained from a young man who received the YFV17D yellow fever vaccine.

This clonotype was detected ten times or more. The V call is TRBV7-2, the J call TRBJ1-3; no reliable D call. CDR3 length equals 15 residues. Trimming removed 5 bases from V and 2 bases from J, with 13 bases in between. The V gene's germline CDR1 is SGHTA and CDR2 FQGNSA. CDR3 sequence: CASSPPGRAGNTIYF. The CDR3 DNA reads TGTGCCAGCAGCCCTCCGGGGAGGGCTGGAAACACCATATATTTT.

The rearrangement joins TRBV10-3 to TRBJ2-3; 7 nucleotides agree with TRBD2. Germline-derived CDR1 and CDR2 are ENHRY and SYGVKD. V lost 7 bases to trimming and J lost 6 bases; unmatched junction nucleotides: 16. This CDR3 comprises 16 residues. CDR3 DNA sequence: TGTGCCATCATCTCGGGGAGGGAAGGGCGGATGGATACGCAGTATTTT. It codes for CAIISGREGRMDTQYF.

To note about this clonotype: Since a much larger clone is just one base distant, this may be a read error. The chain combines TRBV3-1 with TRBJ1-1, with 9 positions matching TRBD1. The CDR3 loop spans 15 amino acids. V was pared by 8 bases and J by 4 bases, with 11 bases of the junction left unmatched. CDR1 is LGHDT and CDR2 is YNNKEL in the germline V gene (reference sequence). CDR3 sequence: CASGKGDRAVTEAFF. CDR3 nucleotide sequence: TGTGCCAGCGGCAAAGGGGACAGGGCTGTCACTGAAGCTTTCTTT.

Ten or more counts support this clonotype. The chain has TRBV6-5 and TRBJ2-5; D gene unclear. Germline CDR1 MNHEY, CDR2 SVGAGI. The CDR3 extends over 13 amino acids. V was cut by 0 bases and J by 5 bases, with 7 bases left in between. The CDR3 region has the DNA TGTGCCAGCAGTTACTCCCGACTGGAGACCCAGTACTTC. Amino acid sequence: CASSYSRLETQYF.

At least ten counts were recorded for this clonotype. The chain employs TRBV12-3 or TRBV12-4 and TRBJ1-5, with D unclear. The ends were cut back, 1 base at V and 3 bases at J, with 4 bases in the middle. The CDR3 loop spans 13 amino acids. CDR3 DNA: TGTGCCAGCAGTTTAGGTAACAATCAGCCCCAGCATTTT. Protein sequence: CASSLGNNQPQHF.

This clonotype came up many times. The chain has TRBV12-3 or TRBV12-4 and TRBJ1-5; D is possibly TRBD1 (6 bases). V lost 5 bases and J 5 bases, leaving 10 bases between the germline ends. The CDR3 length is 13 residues. Here the CDR3 DNA reads TGTGCCAGCAGTGGGACATCTGATCAGCCCCAGCATTTT. It yields the protein CASSGTSDQPQHF.

This clonotype occurred many times. This chain connects TRBV28 to TRBJ2-2, with D perhaps TRBD1 (6 bases). Trimming pared 2 bases from V and 5 bases from J, leaving 12 bases between. CDR3 length equals 15 residues. Germline V lookup: CDR1 MDHEN, CDR2 SYDVKM. CDR3 region: CASSLGGARTGELFF. CDR3 nucleotides: TGTGCCAGCAGTTTAGGGGGCGCGAGGACCGGGGAGCTGTTTTTT.

This clonotype was counted at least ten times. V and J are TRBV15 and TRBJ2-3, with D perhaps matching TRBD1 or TRBD2 (6 bases each). Germline CDR1 reads LNHNV; CDR2 reads YYDKDF (reference sequence). CDR3 size: 17 residues. Between the trimmed V and J ends, which lost 0 bases and 5 bases, there was a span of 18 bases. In DNA, the CDR3 is TGTGCCACCAGCAGAGAACCGGGGGCCTGGGTTCAAGATACGCAGTATTTT. Amino acids: CATSREPGAWVQDTQYF.

Ten or more counts support this clonotype. The chain combines TRBV29-1 with TRBJ2-2; possibly TRBD1 for D (6 bases). V lost 7 bases, J lost 0 bases, and 21 bases lay in between. The germline gives CDR1 SQVTM, CDR2 ANQGSEA. The CDR3 sequence is 17 residues long. CDR3 in amino acids: CSAGVPRGLANTGELFF. The CDR3 DNA follows: TGCAGCGCCGGGGTCCCCAGGGGCCTCGCGAACACCGGGGAGCTGTTTTTT.

This clonotype was seen many times. The rearrangement joins TRBV7-2 to TRBJ2-3, with D unresolved. Trimming cost V 5 bases and J 2 bases, with 8 bases left between them. Germline CDR1 is SGHTA and CDR2 is FQGNSA. The CDR3 consists of 13 residues. The chain's CDR3 is CASSPAYTDTQYF. In DNA, the CDR3 is TGTGCCAGCAGCCCGGCGTACACAGATACGCAGTATTTT.

This clonotype was detected many times. The rearrangement joins TRBV4-3 to TRBJ1-5; D unclear. Looked up from germline, CDR1 is LGHNA and CDR2 is YSLEER. With 0 bases removed from V and 7 bases from J, the gap between germline ends came to 13 bases. This CDR3 is built from 15 residues. The CDR3 DNA reads TGCGCCAGCAGCCAAGATTCGAGTGGTGGACAGCCCCAGCATTTT. It encodes CASSQDSSGGQPQHF.

This clonotype was picked up many times. The chain has TRBV5-5 and TRBJ1-3; D gene uncertain. Germline-derived CDR1 and CDR2 are SGHKS and YYEKEE (reference sequence). Trimming removed 1 base at V and 0 bases at J, with 5 bases between. The CDR3 runs to 14 residues. This CDR3 is CASSLSSSGNTIYF. CDR3 in DNA: TGTGCCAGCAGCTTGTCCAGCTCTGGAAACACCATATATTTT.

This clonotype was counted ten times or more. The rearrangement links TRBV20-1 to TRBJ2-4; 7 bases line up with TRBD1. This CDR3 is 14 amino acids long. The germline V gene has CDR1 DFQATT and CDR2 SNEGSKA (reference sequence). The ends lost 2 bases at V and 3 bases at J; junction bases unmatched: 4. The CDR3: CSARYRGDKNIQYF. The CDR3 DNA reads TGCAGTGCTAGATACAGGGGCGACAAAAACATTCAGTACTTC.

This clonotype occurred many times. The J gene is TRBJ1-3, the V gene TRBV5-1; D is possibly TRBD1 (5 bases). Germline assignment: CDR1 SGHRS and CDR2 YFSETQ. CDR3 length: 18 residues. Trimming left V 0 bases short and J 4 bases short, with 20 bases between. CDR3 bases: TGCGCCAGCAGCTTGGACCTCCCGGGACGCAGTTACGGAAACACCATATATTTT. It codes for CASSLDLPGRSYGNTIYF.

In this sample, this clonotype turned up many times. The chain couples TRBV21-1 to TRBJ1-5; the table's D call of TRBD1 was not tested on the DNA. TRBV21-1 corresponds to a pseudogene. The CDR3 totals 15 residues. CDR3 nucleotide sequence: TGTGCCAGCAGCAAAGTATGCAGGGACAATCAGCCCCAGCATTTT. It encodes CASSKVCRDNQPQHF.